These 17 T cell receptor beta chains were all obtained from the same sample, sequenced in a study of control samples from healthy donors and cancer patients. The protocol was immunoSEQ multiplex PCR, while the TCRdb copy is restricted to in-frame clones and leaves out a portion. The repertoire has 100,000 to 150,000 clones, roughly 90% of them found once; the top ten carry around 2.1%. Material: blood. Every receptor here comes from a woman in her fifties or sixties in good health.

V and J are TRBV18 and TRBJ1-2; D is unclear. V was cut by 8 bases and J by 7 bases, with 20 bases left in between. The CDR3 extends over 14 amino acids. Germline-derived CDR1 and CDR2 are KGHSH and LQKENI. For the CDR3, the DNA is TGTGCCAGCCTCCCTCAGACGGGAGCAGGTGGCTACACCTTC. Residues: CASLPQTGAGGYTF.

This chain links TRBV6-2 or TRBV6-3 with TRBJ1-2; no clear D. Germline V gene sequence: CDR1 MNHEY, CDR2 SVGEGT. V dropped 6 bases and J dropped 0 bases, with 14 bases sitting between them. The CDR3 length is 15 residues. The CDR3 loop is CASRYGGSSNYGYTF. Here the CDR3 DNA reads TGTGCCAGCAGATACGGAGGCAGCTCTAACTATGGCTACACCTTC.

The J gene is TRBJ2-3, the V gene TRBV5-4, with 8 bases identical to TRBD1. The V gene end was trimmed by 4 bases and the J gene end by 1 base; junction bases not matched to a gene: 5. This CDR3 is built from 15 residues. The germline gives CDR1 SGHNT, CDR2 YYREEE (reference sequence). The CDR3 bases are TGTGCCAGCAGCGGCGCGGGACAGGGCACAGATACGCAGTATTTT. Amino acids: CASSGAGQGTDTQYF.

The chain links TRBV7-9 to TRBJ2-7; 10 nucleotides match TRBD2. V dropped 4 bases and J dropped 5; count of bases not matched to a gene: 5. This CDR3 spans 14 amino acids. From germline, CDR1 is SEHNR and CDR2 FQNEAQ (reference sequence). Written as DNA, the CDR3 is TGTGCCAGCAGCTCCAGCGGGGGGGAGCACGAGCAGTACTTC. This translates into CASSSSGGEHEQYF.

This clone was seen once. V and J are TRBV5-6 and TRBJ2-7, with 9 nucleotides matching TRBD1. V dropped 4 bases and J dropped 7; count of bases not matched to a gene: 9. Germline V CDR1 and CDR2: SGHDT, YYEEEE. The CDR3 has 14 amino acids. The CDR3 protein is CASSILRTGVEQYF. DNA for the CDR3: TGTGCCAGCAGCATTCTACGGACAGGGGTGGAGCAGTACTTC.

The gene calls are TRBV18 and TRBJ1-2; tentatively, D is TRBD1 (5 bases). V was shortened by 1 base and J by 0 bases, with 15 bases between the two germline ends. The germline V gene has CDR1 KGHSH and CDR2 LQKENI. CDR3 length: 17 residues. CDR3 in amino acids: CASSPRDGLLANYGYTF. The DNA of the CDR3 is TGTGCCAGCTCACCACGGGACGGACTGCTAGCTAACTATGGCTACACCTTC.

The rearrangement uses TRBV9 and TRBJ1-3, with 8 bases aligning to TRBD1. Trimming at V came to 3 bases and at J to 7 bases, leaving 6 bases not matched to a gene. The CDR3 spans 14 residues. Germline assignment: CDR1 SGDLS and CDR2 YYNGEE. The CDR3 bases are TGTGCCAGCAGCGCTGGACAGGGTTCGAACACCATATATTTT. The encoded protein is CASSAGQGSNTIYF.

About this clone: The junction differs from germline at one of its ends, possibly a read error. The chain has TRBV10-3 and TRBJ2-5; a possible D gene is TRBD1 (6 bases). The CDR3 is 16 amino acids. Germline CDR1 ENHRY, CDR2 SYGVKD. Here the CDR3 DNA reads TGTACCATCAGTGGGGGACAAACAATCAACCAAGAGACCCAGTACTTC. Translation gives CTISGGQTINQETQYF.

The V call is TRBV2, the J call TRBJ1-1, with D possibly matching TRBD1 (5 bases). This CDR3 contains 14 residues. V lost 6 bases and J 1 base, leaving 12 bases between the germline ends. Per the germline V gene, CDR1 is SNHLY and CDR2 is FYNNEI. The CDR3 region is CASRGDGENTEAFF. The CDR3 DNA follows: TGTGCCAGCAGAGGGGACGGCGAGAACACTGAAGCTTTCTTT. The full variable domain, its missing parts supplied by reference TRBV2 and TRBJ1-1, is EPEVTQTPSHQVTQMGQEVILRCVPISNHLYFYWYRQILGQKVEFLVSFYNNEISEKSEIFDDQFSVERPDGSNFTLKIRSTKLEDSAMYFCASRGDGENTEAFFGQGTRLTVV.

The chain recombines TRBV5-1 with TRBJ2-7; TRBD2 matches 9 bases. Germline CDR1 and CDR2: SGHRS and YFSETQ. The CDR3 covers 14 residues. The V segment lost 4 bases and the J segment 4 bases; nucleotides outside the gene matches: 6. The DNA of the CDR3 is TGCGCCAGCAGCCTAGCGGGGCCTCCGTACGAGCAGTACTTC. This encodes CASSLAGPPYEQYF.

V is TRBV30 and J is TRBJ1-1, with 8 bases identical to TRBD1. Unmatched junction bases numbered 8, after V lost 7 bases and J lost 4 bases. Germline loops: CDR1 GTSNPN, CDR2 SVGIG (reference sequence). CDR3 size: 13 residues. DNA of the CDR3: TGTGCCTTGTCCTCGGACAGGGTCACTGAAGCTTTCTTT. Translating it yields CALSSDRVTEAFF.

The genes are TRBV9 and TRBJ1-2, with a weak D call TRBD1 (5 bases). The CDR3 loop spans 13 amino acids. The germline gives CDR1 SGDLS, CDR2 YYNGEE. Between the trimmed V and J ends, which lost 2 bases and 3 bases, there was a span of 8 bases. DNA of the CDR3: TGTGCCAGCAGCGTCAGGGTCGACTATGGCTACACCTTC. This encodes CASSVRVDYGYTF.

The chain has TRBV25-1 and TRBJ1-1; D perhaps matches TRBD1 (6 bases). CDR1 is MGHDK, CDR2 SYGVNS, per germline. The CDR3 is made up of 14 amino acids. V gave up 2 bases and J gave up 4 bases, with 11 bases separating them. The CDR3 spells CASSEVGGLTEAFF. The CDR3 DNA sequence: TGTGCCAGCAGTGAAGTGGGGGGGCTCACTGAAGCTTTCTTT. Based on the CDR3 plus reference TRBV25-1 and TRBJ1-1, the full variable domain is EADIYQTPRYLVIGTGKKITLECSQTMGHDKMYWYQQDPGMELHLIHYSYGVNSTEKGDLSSESTVSRIRTEHFPLTLESARPSHTSQYLCASSEVGGLTEAFFGQGTRLTVV.

J is TRBJ2-4 and V is TRBV10-1; TRBD2 is a possible D gene (5 bases). V lost 3 bases and J 8 bases, leaving 8 bases between the germline ends. Germline assignment: CDR1 WNHNN and CDR2 SYGVQD (reference sequence). The CDR3 has 12 residues. DNA for the CDR3: TGCGCCAGCAGTGACAGGCGGGACATTCAGTACTTC. This sequence encodes CASSDRRDIQYF.

The chain combines TRBV11-2 with TRBJ2-7; D is perhaps TRBD1 (5 bases). With 5 bases removed from V and 3 bases from J, the gap between germline ends came to 11 bases. This CDR3 contains 13 residues. CDR1 is SGHAT and CDR2 is FQNNGV in the germline V gene. The CDR3 sequence: CASSLQGGYEQYF. In DNA, the CDR3 is TGTGCCAGCAGCCTCCAGGGTGGCTACGAGCAGTACTTC.

J is TRBJ1-5 and V is TRBV7-2; D is uncertain. V lost 6 bases, J lost 0 bases, and 12 bases lay in between. This CDR3 is 15 amino acids long. Germline-derived CDR1 and CDR2 are SGHTA and FQGNSA. This CDR3 is CASRPWVNSNQPQHF. Here the CDR3 DNA reads TGTGCCAGCAGGCCATGGGTGAATAGCAATCAGCCCCAGCATTTT.

V usage is TRBV9 and J usage is TRBJ2-1; a weak D match, TRBD2 (6 bases). Germline CDR1 is SGDLS and CDR2 is YYNGEE. CDR3 length equals 13 residues. The V gene lost 0 bases and the J gene lost 11 bases, with 12 bases spanning the gap. The CDR3 bases are TGTGCCAGCAGCGTAGTTACGGCGGGGAAGCAGTTCTTC. Its translation: CASSVVTAGKQFF.